Here is one T cell receptor beta chain with its context. In germline, CDR1 is LNHDA, CDR2 SQIVND (reference sequence). After removal of 3 bases from V and 5 bases from J, the junction contained 7 bases not matched to a gene. This CDR3 region has 14 residues. The data are from a study of cytomegalovirus exposure and HLA in healthy donors. The primer mix had 60 Vbeta and 13 Jbeta primers. Using immunoSEQ multiplex PCR, the repertoire was profiled, and TCRdb retains in-frame clones only, with some absent. Among about 140,000 clones listed, around 75% were seen once. The rearrangement uses TRBV19 and TRBJ2-7; 7 nucleotides line up with TRBD1. The clonotype originates from a female donor in good health and CMV-seronegative. What was sequenced was PBMCs. The CDR3 sequence is CASSISTGSDEQYF. The CDR3 DNA is TGTGCCAGTAGTATCTCGACAGGGTCGGACGAGCAGTACTTC.